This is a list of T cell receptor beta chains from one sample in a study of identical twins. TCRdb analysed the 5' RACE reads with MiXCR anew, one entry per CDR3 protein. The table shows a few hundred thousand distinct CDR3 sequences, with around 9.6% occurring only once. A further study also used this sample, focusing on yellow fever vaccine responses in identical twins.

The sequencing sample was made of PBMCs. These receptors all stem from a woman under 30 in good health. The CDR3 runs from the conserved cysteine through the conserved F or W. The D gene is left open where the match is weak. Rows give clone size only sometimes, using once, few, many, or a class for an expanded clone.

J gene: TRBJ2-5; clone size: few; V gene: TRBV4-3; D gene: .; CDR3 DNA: TGCGCCAGCAGCCAAAGGGTTACCGAGACCCAGTACTTC; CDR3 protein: CASSQRVTETQYF
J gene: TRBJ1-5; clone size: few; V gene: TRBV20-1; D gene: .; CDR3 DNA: TGCAGTGCTGCTACGGGACTCCCACTTCAGCCCCAGCATTTT; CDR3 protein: CSAATGLPLQPQHF
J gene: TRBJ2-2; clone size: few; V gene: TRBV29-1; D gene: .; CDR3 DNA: TGCAGCGTTGAGGTCACGTACACCGGGGAGCTGTTTTTT; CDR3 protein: CSVEVTYTGELFF
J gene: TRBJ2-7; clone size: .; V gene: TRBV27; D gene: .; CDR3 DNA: TGTGCCAGCAGTCGGAGTGAGTCCTACGAGCAGTACTTC; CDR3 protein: CASSRSESYEQYF
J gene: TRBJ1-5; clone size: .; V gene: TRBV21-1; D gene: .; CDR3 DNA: TGTGCCAGCACCGCATTCCGGGACAGGGTCAATCAGCCCCAGCATTTT; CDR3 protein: CASTAFRDRVNQPQHF
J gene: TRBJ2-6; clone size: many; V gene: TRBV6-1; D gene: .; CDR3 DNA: .; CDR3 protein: CASSERGQVTFGANVLTF
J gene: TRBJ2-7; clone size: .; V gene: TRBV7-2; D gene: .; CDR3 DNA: TGTGCCAGCAGCCTACAGGGAATGGTCGCCGAGCAGTACTTC; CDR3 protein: CASSLQGMVAEQYF
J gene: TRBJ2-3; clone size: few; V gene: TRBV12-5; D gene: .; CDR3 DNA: TGTGCTAGTGGTTTGTCCGTTACTAGGGGCACAGATACGCAGTATTTT; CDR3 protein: CASGLSVTRGTDTQYF
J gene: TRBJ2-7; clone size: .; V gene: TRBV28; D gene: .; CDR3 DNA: TGTGCCAGCATTGGAGGGAGCTCCTACGAGCAGTACTTC; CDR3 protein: CASIGGSSYEQYF
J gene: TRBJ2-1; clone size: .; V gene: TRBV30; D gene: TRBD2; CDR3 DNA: TGTGCCTGGAGTGTTGGCGGGAGCAATGAGCAGTTCTTC; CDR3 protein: CAWSVGGSNEQFF
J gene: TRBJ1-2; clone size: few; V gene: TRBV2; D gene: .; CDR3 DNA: TGTGCCAGCAGTGTACGGGTACCTGGCTACACCTTC; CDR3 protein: CASSVRVPGYTF
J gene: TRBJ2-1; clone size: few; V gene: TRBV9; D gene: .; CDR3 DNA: TGTGCCAGCAGCGTAGGTTGGTGGACCGCCGCTTTGGATGAGCAGTTCTTC; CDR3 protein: CASSVGWWTAALDEQFF
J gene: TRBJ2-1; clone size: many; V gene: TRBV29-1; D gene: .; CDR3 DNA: TGCAGCGTTGCTGTGCCACGGACCAACTACTACAATGAGCAGTTCTTC; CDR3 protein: CSVAVPRTNYYNEQFF
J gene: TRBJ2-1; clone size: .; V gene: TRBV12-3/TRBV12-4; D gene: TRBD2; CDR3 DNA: TGTGCCAGCAGAGGAACTAGCGGGAATGAGCAGTTCTTC; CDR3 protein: CASRGTSGNEQFF
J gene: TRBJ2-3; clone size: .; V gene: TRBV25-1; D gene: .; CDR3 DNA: TGTGCCAGCAGTGAGGTTGGTACGCAGTATTTT; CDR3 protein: CASSEVGTQYF
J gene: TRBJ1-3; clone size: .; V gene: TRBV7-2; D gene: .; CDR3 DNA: TGTGCCAGCAGCGGATCGGGACGGAACTCTGGAAACACCATATATTTT; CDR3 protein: CASSGSGRNSGNTIYF
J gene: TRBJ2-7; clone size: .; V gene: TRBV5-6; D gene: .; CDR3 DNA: TGTGCCAGCAGCTTGGGGGGGGCGAACGAGCAGTACTTC; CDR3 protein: CASSLGGANEQYF
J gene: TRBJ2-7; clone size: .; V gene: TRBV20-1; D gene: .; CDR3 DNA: TGCAGTGCTCCATCACATGGTGGGCGGTACGAGCAGTACTTC; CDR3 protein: CSAPSHGGRYEQYF
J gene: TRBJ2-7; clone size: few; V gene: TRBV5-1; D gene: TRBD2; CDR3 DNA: TGCGCCAGCAGTCTCCGGGAGGCCCCATACGAGCAGTACTTC; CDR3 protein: CASSLREAPYEQYF
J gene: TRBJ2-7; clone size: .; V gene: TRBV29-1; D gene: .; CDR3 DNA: TGCAGCGTTGAGAAGGGTTACGAGCAGTACTTC; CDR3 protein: CSVEKGYEQYF